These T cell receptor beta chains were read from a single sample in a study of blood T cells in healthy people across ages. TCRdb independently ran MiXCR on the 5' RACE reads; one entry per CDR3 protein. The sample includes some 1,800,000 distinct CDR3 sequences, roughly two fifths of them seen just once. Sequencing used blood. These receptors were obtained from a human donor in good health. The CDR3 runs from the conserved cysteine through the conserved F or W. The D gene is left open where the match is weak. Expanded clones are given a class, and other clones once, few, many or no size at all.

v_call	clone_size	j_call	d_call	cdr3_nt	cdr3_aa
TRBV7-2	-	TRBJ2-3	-	TGTGCCAGCAGCTTAGGCGGGGACCCCGGGTATACGCAGTATTTT	CASSLGGDPGYTQYF
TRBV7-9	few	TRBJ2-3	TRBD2	TGTGCCAGCAGCAAATTAGCGGGGGGCACAGATACGCAGTATTTT	CASSKLAGGTDTQYF
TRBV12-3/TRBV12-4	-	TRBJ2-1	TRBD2	TGTGCCAGCAGTCCGGGACTAGTGGCGGTAAATGAGCAGTTCTTC	CASSPGLVAVNEQFF
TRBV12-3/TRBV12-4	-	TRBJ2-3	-	TGTGCCAGCAGTTTAAACGGCAGGCCCACAGATACGCAGTATTTT	CASSLNGRPTDTQYF
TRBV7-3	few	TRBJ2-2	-	TGTGCCAGCAGATCAGGGAACACCGGGGAGCTGTTTTTT	CASRSGNTGELFF
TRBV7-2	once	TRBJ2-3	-	TGTGCCAGCAGCTTGCTGCCACGGAGCACAGATACGCAGTATTTT	CASSLLPRSTDTQYF
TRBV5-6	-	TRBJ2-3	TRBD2	TGTGCCAGCAGCTCCTTCACTAGCGGGGAAACAGATACGCAGTATTTT	CASSSFTSGETDTQYF
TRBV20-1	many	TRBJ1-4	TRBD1	TGCAGTGCTAGGGGGACAGTCCGCGGGCCTAATGAAAAACTGTTTTTT	CSARGTVRGPNEKLFF
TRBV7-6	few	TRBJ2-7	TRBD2	TGTGCCAGCAGCTTAGATAGCGGGGCCTCCTACGAGCAGTACTTC	CASSLDSGASYEQYF
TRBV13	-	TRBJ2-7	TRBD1	TGTGCCAGCAGCTTAGCAGTACAGGGGGCGCGGGGCGAGCAGTACTTC	CASSLAVQGARGEQYF
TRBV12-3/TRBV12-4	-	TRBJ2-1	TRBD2	TGTGCCAGCAGTCGTCCCACTAGCGGTAACAATGAGCAGTTCTTC	CASSRPTSGNNEQFF
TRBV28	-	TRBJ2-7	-	TGTGCCAGCAGTTCCCTTGGGCAGGCTTACTCCTACGAGCAGTACTTC	CASSSLGQAYSYEQYF
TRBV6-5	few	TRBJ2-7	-	TGTGCCAGCAGTTACTCGAGTAGTCAGTGGCCCCAGTACTTC	CASSYSSSQWPQYF
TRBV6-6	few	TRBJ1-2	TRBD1	TGTGCCAGCATTGGGGGGGACAGTGGAAGCGGTGGCTACACCTTC	CASIGGDSGSGGYTF
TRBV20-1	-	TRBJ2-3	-	TGCAGTGCTGTCCAGGCCGGCACAGATACGCAGTATTTT	CSAVQAGTDTQYF
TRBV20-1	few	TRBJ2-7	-	TGCAGTGCTAGAGTCTACGGGGATGGCTCCTACGAGCAGTACTTC	CSARVYGDGSYEQYF
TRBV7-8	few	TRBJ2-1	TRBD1	TGTGCCAGCAACAGGGGGCTCAATGAGCAGTTCTTC	CASNRGLNEQFF
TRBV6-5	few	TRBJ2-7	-	TGTGCCAGCAGTGTCAGGGGTGCCTACGAGCAGTACTTC	CASSVRGAYEQYF
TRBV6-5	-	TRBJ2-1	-	TGTGCCAGCGGCCCGACCGCTTTAGGGCAGTTCTTC	CASGPTALGQFF
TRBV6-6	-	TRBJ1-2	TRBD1	TGTGCCAGCAGTGAGCAGGGGGAGCTGCTTGGCTACACCTTC	CASSEQGELLGYTF
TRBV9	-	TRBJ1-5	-	TGTGCCAGCAGCGAGGGAGCAGGGGTTGGTCAGCCCCAGCATTTT	CASSEGAGVGQPQHF
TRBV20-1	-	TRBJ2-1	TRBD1	TGCAGTGCTAGAGATCCGGGACAGGGGATCTATGAGCAGTTCTTC	CSARDPGQGIYEQFF
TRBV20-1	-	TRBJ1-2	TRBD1	TGCAGTTCCGACAGGGACAGGAACGGATTGAACTATGGCTACACCTTC	CSSDRDRNGLNYGYTF